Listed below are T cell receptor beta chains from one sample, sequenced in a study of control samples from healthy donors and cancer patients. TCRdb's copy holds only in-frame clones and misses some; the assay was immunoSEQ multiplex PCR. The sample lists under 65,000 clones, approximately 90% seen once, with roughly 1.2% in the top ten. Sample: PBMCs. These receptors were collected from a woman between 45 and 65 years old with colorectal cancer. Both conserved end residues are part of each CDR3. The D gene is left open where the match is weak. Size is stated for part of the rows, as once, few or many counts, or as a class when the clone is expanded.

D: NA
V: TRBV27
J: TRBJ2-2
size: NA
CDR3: CASKNGIRGTGELFF
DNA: TGTGCCAGCAAAAATGGGATCCGGGGCACCGGGGAGCTGTTTTTT

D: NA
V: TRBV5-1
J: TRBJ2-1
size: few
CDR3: CASSLLENEQFF
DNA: TGCGCCAGCAGCTTGTTAGAGAATGAGCAGTTCTTC

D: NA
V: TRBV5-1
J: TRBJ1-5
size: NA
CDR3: CASSFEDSRNQPQHF
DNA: TGCGCCAGCAGCTTTGAGGACAGCCGCAATCAGCCCCAGCATTTT

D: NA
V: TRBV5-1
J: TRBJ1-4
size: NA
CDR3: CASRTTGGATNEKLFF
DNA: TGCGCCAGCCGAACGACAGGCGGGGCAACTAATGAAAAACTGTTTTTT

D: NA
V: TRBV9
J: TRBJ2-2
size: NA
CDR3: CASSADADSQLAGELFF
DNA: TGTGCCAGCAGCGCCGACGCGGACAGCCAACTAGCCGGGGAGCTGTTTTTT

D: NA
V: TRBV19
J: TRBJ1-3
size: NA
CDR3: CASSIGSRGGNTIYF
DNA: TGTGCCAGTAGTATTGGGAGCAGGGGAGGAAACACCATATATTTT

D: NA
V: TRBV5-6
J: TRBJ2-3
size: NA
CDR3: CASSKVLQLESSTDTQYF
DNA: TGTGCCAGCAGTAAAGTACTCCAACTAGAGTCTAGCACAGATACGCAGTATTTT

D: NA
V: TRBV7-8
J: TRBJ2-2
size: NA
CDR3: CASSYPRGDTGELFF
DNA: TGTGCCAGCAGCTATCCGAGGGGGGACACCGGGGAGCTGTTTTTT

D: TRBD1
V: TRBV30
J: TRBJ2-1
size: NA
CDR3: CAWRLPGQGSLGQFF
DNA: TGTGCCTGGAGACTTCCGGGACAGGGATCTCTCGGGCAGTTCTTC

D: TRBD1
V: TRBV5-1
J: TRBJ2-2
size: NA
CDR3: CASRKGQDGDTGELFF
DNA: TGCGCCAGCAGAAAAGGACAGGATGGGGACACCGGGGAGCTGTTTTTT

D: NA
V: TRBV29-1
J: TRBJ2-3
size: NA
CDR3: CSVAETSSTDTQYF
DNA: TGCAGCGTTGCTGAGACCTCGAGCACAGATACGCAGTATTTT